The 18 T cell receptor beta chains reported below all come from one sample, sequenced in a study of glioma-infiltrating T cells after dendritic cell vaccination (dated by TCRdb to 2016 to 2018). Libraries came from the immunoSEQ multiplex PCR assay. Not all clones reach the TCRdb copy of this immuneACCESS table, which keeps in-frame sequences only. Checked studies attribute under half of the gap to unresolved V genes and leave the rest unexplained. This sample is represented by about 95,000 clones; about 84% of them were singletons. The ten biggest clones cover around 2.9% of the sample. This specimen consisted of blood, obtained before dendritic cell vaccination. These receptors originate from a human donor with glioblastoma.

This chain joins TRBV7-2 and TRBJ2-7; D gene unclear. CDR1 and CDR2 (germline): SGHTA, FQGNSA. Between the trimmed V and J ends, which lost 5 bases and 2 bases, there was a span of 7 bases. The CDR3 length is 12 residues. CDR3 sequence (DNA): TGTGCCAGCAGCCTAACGGCCTACGAGCAGTACTTC. It codes for CASSLTAYEQYF.

The CDR3 DNA reads TGTGCCAGCACCATACCCAGACAGGGGACTGAAGCTTTCTTT. Its protein product is CASTIPRQGTEAFF. The rearrangement uses TRBV6-1 and TRBJ1-1; 8 positions match TRBD1. Germline V gene sequence: CDR1 MNHNS, CDR2 SASEGT. CDR3 size: 14 residues. V lost 7 bases, J lost 5 bases, and 9 bases stayed unmatched.

The chain combines TRBV7-2 with TRBJ2-7, with a weak D call TRBD2 (6 bases). This CDR3 is built from 14 residues. Germline CDR1 and CDR2: SGHTA and FQGNSA. The V and J ends lost 5 bases and 6 bases respectively, with 17 bases between them. CDR3 residues: CASSPMSGGGEQYF. CDR3 coding DNA: TGTGCCAGCAGCCCTATGTCTGGGGGAGGCGAGCAGTACTTC.

The chain recombines TRBV27 with TRBJ1-1; D may be TRBD1 (6 bases). Trimming pared 8 bases from V and 3 bases from J, leaving 13 bases between. The CDR3 length is 13 residues. Germline loops: CDR1 MNHEY, CDR2 SMNVEV (reference sequence). DNA of the CDR3: TGTGCCAGCCGTCGGGGGGCATACACTGAAGCTTTCTTT. The encoded protein is CASRRGAYTEAFF.

V gene TRBV4-2 combines with J gene TRBJ1-2; perhaps TRBD1 as D (5 bases). The ends were cut back, 3 bases at V and 5 bases at J, with 13 bases in the middle. The CDR3 is 14 amino acids. Germline loops: CDR1 LGHNA, CDR2 YNFKEQ. The CDR3 nucleotides are TGTGCCAGCAGCCACCCTTTGGGGGGGTATGGCTACACCTTC. Its protein is CASSHPLGGYGYTF.

The chain couples TRBV7-3 to TRBJ1-3; D unresolved. Per germline, CDR1 SGHTA and CDR2 FQGTGA. The V and J ends lost 5 bases and 4 bases respectively, with 9 bases between them. The CDR3 is made up of 13 amino acids. CDR3 DNA: TGTGCCAGCAGCACTCACCCGGGAAACACCATATATTTT. Translated: CASSTHPGNTIYF.

The rearrangement uses TRBV18 and TRBJ2-4, with D possibly TRBD2 on 5 matching bases. The CDR3 consists of 17 residues. The V and J ends lost 3 bases and 0 bases respectively, with 15 bases between them. CDR1 is KGHSH and CDR2 is LQKENI in the germline V gene. The DNA for the CDR3 is TGTGCCAGCTCACCCTACAGCTACGGGGAAGCCAAAAACATTCAGTACTTC. It is translated as CASSPYSYGEAKNIQYF.

The rearrangement links TRBV6-1 to TRBJ2-3; 12 positions agree with TRBD2. This CDR3 spans 12 amino acids. The V and J ends lost 7 bases and 10 bases, in that order; junction bases with no gene match: 3. Germline CDR1 and CDR2: MNHNS and SASEGT. For the CDR3, the DNA is TGTGCCAGCACCGGACTAGCGGGGTCGCAGTATTTT. Translated: CASTGLAGSQYF.

Comments on this clone: In the same sample, other DNA sequences code for this CDR3. This chain uses TRBV15 with TRBJ1-1; perhaps TRBD1 as D (6 bases). Germline V gene data show CDR1 as LNHNV and CDR2 as YYDKDF (reference sequence). The CDR3 has 17 amino acids. V was clipped by 0 bases and J by 6 bases, with 20 bases between them. CDR3 in DNA: TGTGCCACCAGCAGAGATCCCCCGGGGACAAGGGCCCCTGAAGCTTTCTTT. This gives the protein CATSRDPPGTRAPEAFF.

This chain connects TRBV6-5 to TRBJ2-1, with 11 nucleotides matching TRBD2. Trimming removed 6 bases from V and 5 bases from J; junction bases left unmatched: 6. The CDR3 extends over 15 amino acids. Germline V gene sequence: CDR1 MNHEY, CDR2 SVGAGI. This chain's CDR3 is CASRFGTSGNNEQFF. The CDR3 nucleotides are TGTGCCAGCAGATTCGGGACTAGCGGTAACAATGAGCAGTTCTTC.

This clone is a singleton in its sample. The V call is TRBV18, the J call TRBJ1-2, with D possibly TRBD1 on 5 matching bases. The CDR3 is made up of 12 amino acids. Germline-derived CDR1 and CDR2 are KGHSH and LQKENI. With 1 base removed from V and 14 bases from J, the gap between germline ends came to 14 bases. CDR3 bases: TGTGCCAGCTCACCACTCGGGGGGTTGAATACCTTC. Protein: CASSPLGGLNTF.

The V gene is TRBV5-4, the J gene TRBJ1-4; D call uncertain. Between the trimmed V and J ends, which lost 1 base and 6 bases, there was a span of 10 bases. CDR3 size: 14 residues. The germline V gene encodes CDR1 SGHNT and CDR2 YYREEE (reference sequence). CDR3 nucleotides: TGTGCCAGCAGCTTGTCGGGGTGGGATGAAAAACTGTTTTTT. Translation gives CASSLSGWDEKLFF.

The chain recombines TRBV5-1 with TRBJ2-2; maybe TRBD1 (6 bases). The CDR3 is 13 amino acids. Germline V gene data show CDR1 as SGHRS and CDR2 as YFSETQ. Trimming shortened V by 5 bases and J by 4 bases, and 9 bases separated the two germline ends. The DNA for the CDR3 is TGCGCCAGCAGGAGGGGGAGCACCGGGGAGCTGTTTTTT. This encodes CASRRGSTGELFF.

The chain recombines TRBV27 with TRBJ2-7, with 9 bases fitting TRBD1. Germline V gives CDR1 MNHEY, CDR2 SMNVEV (reference sequence). The V gene end was trimmed by 5 bases and the J gene end by 1 base; junction bases not matched to a gene: 6. This CDR3 is built from 15 residues. The CDR3 sequence: CASSPRTGESYEQYF. The CDR3 DNA is TGTGCCAGCAGTCCCCGGACAGGGGAGTCCTACGAGCAGTACTTC.

This chain uses TRBV7-8 with TRBJ2-5; a possible D gene is TRBD2 (5 bases). With 5 bases removed from V and 4 bases from J, the gap between germline ends came to 11 bases. The CDR3 has 13 residues. The V gene's germline CDR1 is SGHVS and CDR2 FQNEAQ. The CDR3 protein is CASSPITRETQYF. CDR3 DNA sequence: TGTGCCAGCAGCCCCATTACTAGAGAGACCCAGTACTTC.

This clone was counted once. V and J are TRBV6-1 and TRBJ2-7, with a tentative D call TRBD1 (5 bases). Germline V gene sequence: CDR1 MNHNS, CDR2 SASEGT. Trimming left V 7 bases short and J 7 bases short, with 11 bases between. This CDR3 is 11 amino acids long. In nucleotides, the CDR3 is TGTGCCAGCACAATGGGGCCTGAGCAGTACTTC. Its translation is CASTMGPEQYF.

The gene calls are TRBV4-3 and TRBJ2-7; D not resolved. The CDR3 length is 15 residues. Germline assignment: CDR1 LGHNA and CDR2 YSLEER. The V and J ends lost 0 bases and 0 bases respectively, with 9 bases between them. In DNA, the CDR3 is TGCGCCAGCAGCCAAGAGAAGGCAGGCTCCTACGAGCAGTACTTC. Translation: CASSQEKAGSYEQYF.

The chain carries TRBV5-4 and TRBJ2-5; D perhaps matches TRBD2 (7 bases). Germline V gene data show CDR1 as SGHNT and CDR2 as YYREEE (reference sequence). The CDR3 is 16 residues long. Trimming cost V 4 bases and J 5 bases, with 21 bases left between them. CDR3 coding DNA: TGTGCCAGCAGCCCAGGGGAAACGGGGGGCAGTGAGACCCAGTACTTC. Its protein is CASSPGETGGSETQYF.